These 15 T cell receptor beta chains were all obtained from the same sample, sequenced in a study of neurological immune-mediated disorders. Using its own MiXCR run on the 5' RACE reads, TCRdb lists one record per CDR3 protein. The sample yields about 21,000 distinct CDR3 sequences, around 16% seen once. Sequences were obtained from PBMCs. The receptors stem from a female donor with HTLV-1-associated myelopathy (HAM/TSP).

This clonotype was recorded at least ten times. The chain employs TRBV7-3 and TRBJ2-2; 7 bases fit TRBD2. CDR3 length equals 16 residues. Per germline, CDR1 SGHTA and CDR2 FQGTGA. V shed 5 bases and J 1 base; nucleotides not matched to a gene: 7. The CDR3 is CASSARGGMNTGELFF. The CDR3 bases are TGTGCCAGCAGCGCCCGGGGAGGGATGAACACCGGGGAGCTGTTTTTT.

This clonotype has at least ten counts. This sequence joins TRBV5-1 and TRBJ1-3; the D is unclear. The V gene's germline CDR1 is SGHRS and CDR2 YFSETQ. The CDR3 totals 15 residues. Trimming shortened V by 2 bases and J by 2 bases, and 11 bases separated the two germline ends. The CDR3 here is CASSFGQAAGNTIYF. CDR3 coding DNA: TGCGCCAGCAGCTTTGGGCAGGCAGCTGGAAACACCATATATTTT.

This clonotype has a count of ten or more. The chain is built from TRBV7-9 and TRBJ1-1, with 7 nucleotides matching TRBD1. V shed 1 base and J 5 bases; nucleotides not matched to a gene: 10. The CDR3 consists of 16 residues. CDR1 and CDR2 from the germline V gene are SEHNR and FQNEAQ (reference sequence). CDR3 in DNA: TGTGCCAGCAGCTTAGTCCCGACAGGGCAAAAGACTGAAGCTTTCTTT. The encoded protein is CASSLVPTGQKTEAFF.

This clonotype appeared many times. CDR3 protein: CASSTGTSGGFYEQYF. The DNA of the CDR3 is TGTGCCAGCAGCACCGGGACTAGCGGGGGATTTTACGAGCAGTACTTC. The rearrangement uses TRBV7-9 and TRBJ2-7; TRBD2 matches 14 bases. Germline CDR1 SEHNR, CDR2 FQNEAQ (reference sequence). The ends lost 5 bases at V and 4 bases at J; junction bases unmatched: 7. The CDR3 sequence is 16 residues long.

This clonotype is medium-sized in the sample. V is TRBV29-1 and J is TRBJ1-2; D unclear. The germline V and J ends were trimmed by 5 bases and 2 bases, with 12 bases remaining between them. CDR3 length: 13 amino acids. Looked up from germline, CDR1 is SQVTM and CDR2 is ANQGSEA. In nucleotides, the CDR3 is TGCAGCGTTTTAGGCCAGACAAACTATGGCTACACCTTC. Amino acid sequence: CSVLGQTNYGYTF. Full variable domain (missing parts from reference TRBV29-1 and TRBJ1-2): SAVISQKPSRDICQRGTSLTIQCQVDSQVTMMFWYRQQPGQSLTLIATANQGSEATYESGFVIDKFPISRPNLTFSTLTVSNMSPEDSSIYLCSVLGQTNYGYTFGSGTRLTVV.

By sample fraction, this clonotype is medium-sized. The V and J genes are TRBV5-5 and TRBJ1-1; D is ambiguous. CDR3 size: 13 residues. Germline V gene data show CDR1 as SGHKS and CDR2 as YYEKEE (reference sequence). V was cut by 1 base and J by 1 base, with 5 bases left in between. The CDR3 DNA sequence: TGTGCCAGCAGCTTGCCAGGGAACACTGAAGCTTTCTTT. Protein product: CASSLPGNTEAFF.

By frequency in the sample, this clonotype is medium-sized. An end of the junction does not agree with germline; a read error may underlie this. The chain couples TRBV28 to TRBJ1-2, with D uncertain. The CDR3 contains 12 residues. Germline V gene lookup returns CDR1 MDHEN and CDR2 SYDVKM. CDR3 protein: CASSPVFYDYTF. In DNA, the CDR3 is TGTGCCAGCAGTCCTGTTTTCTATGACTACACCTTC.

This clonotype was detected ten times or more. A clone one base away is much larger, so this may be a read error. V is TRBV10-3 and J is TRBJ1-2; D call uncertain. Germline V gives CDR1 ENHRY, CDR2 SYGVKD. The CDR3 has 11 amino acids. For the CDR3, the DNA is TGTGCCATCAGTTCCATCTATGCCTACACCTTC. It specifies CAISSIYAYTF.

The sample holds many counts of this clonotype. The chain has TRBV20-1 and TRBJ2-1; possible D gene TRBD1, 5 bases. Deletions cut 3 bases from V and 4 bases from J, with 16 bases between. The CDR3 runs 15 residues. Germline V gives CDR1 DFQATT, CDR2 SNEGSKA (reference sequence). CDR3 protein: CSARGSAGQYNEQFF. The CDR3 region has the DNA TGCAGTGCTAGGGGGTCGGCCGGACAATACAATGAGCAGTTCTTC.

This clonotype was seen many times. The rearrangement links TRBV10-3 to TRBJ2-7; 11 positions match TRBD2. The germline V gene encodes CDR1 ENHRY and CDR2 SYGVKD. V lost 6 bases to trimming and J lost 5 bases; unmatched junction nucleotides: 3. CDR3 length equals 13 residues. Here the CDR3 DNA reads TGTGCCATCAGCGAGGGACTAGCGGACGAGCAGTACTTC. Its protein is CAISEGLADEQYF.

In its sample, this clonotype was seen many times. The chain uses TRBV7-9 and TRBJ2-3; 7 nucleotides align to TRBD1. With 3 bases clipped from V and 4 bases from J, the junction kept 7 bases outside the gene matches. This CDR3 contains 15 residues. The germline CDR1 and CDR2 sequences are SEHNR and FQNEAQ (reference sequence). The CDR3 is CASSFRTGVADTQYF. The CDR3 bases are TGTGCCAGCAGCTTTCGGACAGGCGTTGCAGATACGCAGTATTTT.

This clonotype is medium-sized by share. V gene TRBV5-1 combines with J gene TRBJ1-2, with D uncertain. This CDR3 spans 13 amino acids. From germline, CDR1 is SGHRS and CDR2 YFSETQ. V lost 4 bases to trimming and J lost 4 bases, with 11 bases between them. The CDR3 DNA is TGCGCCAGCAGCAGCCGGGAGAGCTATGGCTACACCTTC. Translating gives CASSSRESYGYTF.

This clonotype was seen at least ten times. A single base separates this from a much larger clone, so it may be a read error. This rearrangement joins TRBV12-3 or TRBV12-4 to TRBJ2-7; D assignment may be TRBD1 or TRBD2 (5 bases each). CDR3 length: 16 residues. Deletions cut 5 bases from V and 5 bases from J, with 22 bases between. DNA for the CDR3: TGTGCCAGCAGTACCTATGCTGACGAGGGGACCAACGAGCAGTACTTC. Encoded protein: CASSTYADEGTNEQYF.

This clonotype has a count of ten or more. The DNA of the CDR3 is TGTGCCAGCAGCTGCGGACTAGATAAATACGAGCAGTACTTC. It yields the protein CASSCGLDKYEQYF. J is TRBJ2-7 and V is TRBV7-4; the match to TRBD2 covers 7 bases. The CDR3 spans 14 residues. Germline trimming cut 4 bases from V and 4 bases from J; bases unmatched to any gene: 7. CDR1 is SGHVT and CDR2 is SQSDAQ in the germline V gene.

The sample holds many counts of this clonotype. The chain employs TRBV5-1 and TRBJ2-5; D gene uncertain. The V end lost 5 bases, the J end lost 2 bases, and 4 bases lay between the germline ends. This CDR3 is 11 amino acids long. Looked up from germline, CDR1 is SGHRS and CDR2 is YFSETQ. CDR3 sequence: CASRDQETQYF. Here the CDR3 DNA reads TGCGCCAGCAGAGATCAAGAGACCCAGTACTTC.